This TCR beta chain was sequenced during a study of blood T cell repertoires in COVID-19. Study as a whole: PBMCs, B-cell-depleted T cells, or T cells were the source of the cDNA or gDNA that made up the material.

In this sample, this clone turned up once. CDR1 is SGDLS, CDR2 YYNGEE, per germline. V shed 0 bases and J 3 bases; nucleotides not matched to a gene: 8. The CDR3 spans 16 residues. A Seattle source enrolled patients during active infection and followed them longitudinally. Per the study methods: Amplifying reference gene primers gave estimates of nucleated cell counts. Sequenced by immunoSEQ multiplex PCR; TCRdb stores in-frame clones only, minus some. Clone size and the V and J calls come from that table; the DNA yielded D and trimming. The table lists fewer than 350,000 clones, roughly nine tenths of them singletons.

The material sequenced was peripheral blood. The chain carries TRBV9 and TRBJ1-1; 7 nucleotides agree with TRBD1. This receptor was taken from a woman in her 30s with COVID-19, enrolled during active disease. In nucleotides, the CDR3 is TGTGCCAGCAGCGTAGGCCCAACAGGGGTGCACACTGAAGCTTTCTTT. It yields the protein CASSVGPTGVHTEAFF. Supplemented by reference TRBV9 and TRBJ1-1, the full variable domain reads DSGVTQTPKHLITATGQRVTLRCSPRSGDLSVYWYQQSLDQGLQFLIQYYNGEERAKGNILERFSAQQFPDLHSELNLSSLELGDSALYFCASSVGPTGVHTEAFFGQGTRLTVV.